The rows below give T cell receptor beta chains drawn from one sample of a study of T cell responses to AZD1222 COVID-19 vaccine. Assay: immunoSEQ multiplex PCR; the TCRdb copy retains only in-frame clones and omits some. Of 40,000 to 60,000 clones in the sample, 70% to 90% were seen once. The sample in question was peripheral blood, obtained 28 days after the second AZD1222 dose. These receptors originate from an adult who received the AZD1222 COVID-19 vaccine. Both conserved end residues are part of each CDR3. A D gene is named only where the DNA matches it firmly. Where a row states a size, it is once, few, many or the class of an expanded clone; other rows omit it.

CDR3aa	CDR3nt	d_gene	j_gene	v_gene	abundance
CAWSVLGNEQFF	TGTGCCTGGAGTGTACTGGGAAATGAGCAGTTCTTC	-	TRBJ2-1	TRBV30	-
CASSYLRQASEAFF	TGTGCCAGCAGTTATCTTAGACAGGCGTCTGAAGCTTTCTTT	-	TRBJ1-1	TRBV6-5	-
CATSRGLGPYNEQFF	TGTGCCACCAGCAGAGGGCTGGGACCCTACAATGAGCAGTTCTTC	-	TRBJ2-1	TRBV15	-
CAWSGGMWGSYNSPLHF	TGTGCCTGGAGCGGTGGGATGTGGGGCTCCTATAATTCACCCCTCCACTTT	-	TRBJ1-6	TRBV30	-
CASSSTGESPLHF	TGTGCCAGCAGTTCAACAGGGGAATCACCCCTCCACTTT	TRBD1	TRBJ1-6	TRBV12-3/TRBV12-4	-
CASSSVGQFYGYTF	TGTGCCAGCAGCTCAGTGGGACAGTTCTATGGCTACACCTTC	TRBD1	TRBJ1-2	TRBV11-2	-
CASSSYASSDEQFF	TGTGCCAGCAGCTCCTACGCTAGCTCGGATGAGCAGTTCTTC	-	TRBJ2-1	TRBV11-3	-
CASSIGGAPRGYTF	TGTGCCAGTAGTATAGGGGGGGCCCCGCGGGGCTACACCTTC	-	TRBJ1-2	TRBV19	-
CATSEPDSTDTQYF	TGTGCCACCAGTGAGCCGGACAGCACAGATACGCAGTATTTT	-	TRBJ2-3	TRBV24-1	-
CASSQGLSLAVRTYEQYF	TGTGCCAGCAGCCAAGGGTTAAGCCTAGCGGTCAGGACCTACGAGCAGTACTTC	TRBD2	TRBJ2-7	TRBV3-1/TRBV3-2	few
CASTEGGFRYGYTF	TGTGCCAGCACCGAAGGGGGGTTTCGCTATGGCTACACCTTC	-	TRBJ1-2	TRBV2	-
CASRSRGVTNEKLFF	TGTGCCAGTAGGTCCAGGGGTGTAACTAATGAAAAACTGTTTTTT	-	TRBJ1-4	TRBV19	-
CASSSVPGNEQFF	TGTGCCAGCAGTTCGGTGCCGGGCAATGAGCAGTTCTTC	-	TRBJ2-1	TRBV27	-
CASSTETGWYTGELFF	TGTGCCAGTAGTACCGAGACAGGGTGGTACACCGGGGAGCTGTTTTTT	TRBD1	TRBJ2-2	TRBV19	-
CASSWTSGWGTDTQYF	TGTGCCAGCAGTTGGACTAGCGGGTGGGGTACAGATACGCAGTATTTT	TRBD2	TRBJ2-3	TRBV2	-
CASRTGFNQPQHF	TGTGCCAGCAGGACGGGATTCAATCAGCCCCAGCATTTT	-	TRBJ1-5	TRBV12-3/TRBV12-4	once
CASSTGAGAGDTQYF	TGCGCCAGCAGCACCGGGGCGGGAGCGGGAGATACGCAGTATTTT	TRBD2	TRBJ2-3	TRBV5-1	-
CASSLDLAEGYEQYF	TGTGCCAGCAGCTTGGACCTAGCGGAGGGATACGAGCAGTACTTC	TRBD2	TRBJ2-7	TRBV5-5	-
CASSLGGRQETQYF	TGTGCCAGCAGCTTAGGGGGGCGACAAGAGACCCAGTACTTC	-	TRBJ2-5	TRBV7-2	-
CASSEEGRVWNEQFF	TGTGCCAGCAGTGAGGAAGGCAGGGTATGGAATGAGCAGTTCTTC	-	TRBJ2-1	TRBV2	-
CASSPIGQTSSYNSPLHF	TGTGCCAGCAGCCCCATCGGACAGACGAGCTCCTATAATTCACCCCTCCACTTT	-	TRBJ1-6	TRBV3-1/TRBV3-2	-
CASSLGRGRSNQPQHF	TGTGCCAGCAGCTTAGGAAGGGGGCGATCCAATCAGCCCCAGCATTTT	TRBD1	TRBJ1-5	TRBV7-2	-
CASSIRLARNTGELFF	TGTGCCAGCAGCATAAGACTAGCGCGAAACACCGGGGAGCTGTTTTTT	TRBD2	TRBJ2-2	TRBV3-1/TRBV3-2	-
CAWSVQGIYEQYF	TGTGCCTGGAGTGTACAAGGGATCTACGAGCAGTACTTC	-	TRBJ2-7	TRBV30	once
CASSVITGELFF	TGTGCCAGCAGCGTGATTACCGGGGAGCTGTTTTTT	-	TRBJ2-2	TRBV9	-
CASSLEGLAIQETQYF	TGCGCCAGCAGCTTGGAGGGACTAGCCATACAAGAGACCCAGTACTTC	TRBD2	TRBJ2-5	TRBV5-1	once
CASSHTPGLDDSSYNEQFF	TGTGCCAGCAGCCATACTCCGGGACTAGACGACAGCTCCTACAATGAGCAGTTCTTC	TRBD2	TRBJ2-1	TRBV14	-
CASVDGRGPNGEQFF	TGCGCCAGCGTCGACGGCAGGGGCCCAAATGGTGAGCAGTTCTTC	-	TRBJ2-1	TRBV5-1	-
CASTTTEGLAGSDTQYF	TGCGCCAGCACCACCACAGAGGGACTAGCGGGGTCAGATACGCAGTATTTT	TRBD2	TRBJ2-3	TRBV10-2	once
CASSQGFLAGALPGTDTQYF	TGTGCCAGCAGCCAAGGTTTCCTAGCGGGAGCTCTTCCTGGCACAGATACGCAGTATTTT	TRBD2	TRBJ2-3	TRBV3-1/TRBV3-2	-
CASSLPEAGGREQYF	TGTGCCAGCAGTTTACCTGAAGCGGGAGGCCGCGAGCAGTACTTC	TRBD2	TRBJ2-7	TRBV28	-
CASSQDRASYEQYF	TGTGCCAGCAGCCAAGATCGGGCTAGCTACGAGCAGTACTTC	-	TRBJ2-7	TRBV3-1/TRBV3-2	-
CASRQGAVRGYTF	TGTGCCAGCAGACAGGGGGCCGTCCGTGGCTACACCTTC	TRBD1	TRBJ1-2	TRBV2	-
CASSMGIAGGVFEQYF	TGTGCCAGTAGTATGGGGATAGCGGGAGGCGTCTTCGAGCAGTACTTC	TRBD2	TRBJ2-7	TRBV19	-
CASSSSGQANEKLFF	TGTGCCAGCAGCTCATCGGGACAGGCTAATGAAAAACTGTTTTTT	TRBD1	TRBJ1-4	TRBV7-9	-
CASSVGGQGTRTQYF	TGTGCCAGCAGCGTCGGAGGACAGGGGACACGTACGCAGTATTTT	TRBD1	TRBJ2-3	TRBV5-4	-
CASSSGSGTDTQYF	TGTGCCAGCAGCTCTGGTAGCGGTACAGATACGCAGTATTTT	-	TRBJ2-3	TRBV5-6	-
CASSMGRLDYEQYF	TGTGCCAGTAGTATGGGGAGACTAGACTACGAGCAGTACTTC	-	TRBJ2-7	TRBV19	-
CASSYIRNEQYF	TGTGCCAGCAGTTATATACGGAACGAGCAGTACTTC	-	TRBJ2-7	TRBV6-5	-
CAWDSDYNSPLHF	TGTGCCTGGGACAGCGACTATAATTCACCCCTCCACTTT	-	TRBJ1-6	TRBV30	-
CASSPGSTEYEQYF	TGTGCCAGCAGCCCCGGATCTACGGAATACGAGCAGTACTTC	-	TRBJ2-7	TRBV2	-
CASSPDWHTGELFF	TGTGCCAGTAGTCCGGACTGGCACACCGGGGAGCTGTTTTTT	-	TRBJ2-2	TRBV19	-
CASSPPGLAGVSSYEQYF	TGTGCCAGCAGTCCACCGGGACTAGCGGGAGTTTCTTCCTACGAGCAGTACTTC	TRBD2	TRBJ2-7	TRBV28	-
CASRSGQINSPLHF	TGTGCCAGCAGGTCGGGACAGATCAATTCACCCCTCCACTTT	TRBD1	TRBJ1-6	TRBV28	-
CASSSADRGSTEAFF	TGTGCCAGCAGTTCTGCGGACAGGGGTAGCACTGAAGCTTTCTTT	TRBD1	TRBJ1-1	TRBV27	-
CASSLDGGPYEQYF	TGTGCCAGCAGCTTGGATGGGGGACCCTACGAGCAGTACTTC	-	TRBJ2-7	TRBV5-4	once
CASSVGGNSYEQYF	TGTGCCAGCAGCGTAGGGGGGAATTCCTACGAGCAGTACTTC	-	TRBJ2-7	TRBV9	-
CASNWGGLYNSPLHF	TGTGCCAGCAATTGGGGGGGGCTCTATAATTCACCCCTCCACTTT	-	TRBJ1-6	TRBV6-5	once
CASSLDSGGNEKLFF	TGCGCCAGCAGCTTGGATTCTGGCGGGAATGAAAAACTGTTTTTT	-	TRBJ1-4	TRBV5-1	-
CASSQGRDSLNTEAFF	TGTGCCAGCAGCCAAGGGAGGGACAGTTTGAACACTGAAGCTTTCTTT	TRBD1	TRBJ1-1	TRBV14	once
CASRGIGSSPLHF	TGTGCCAGCAGGGGCATCGGAAGTTCACCCCTCCACTTT	-	TRBJ1-6	TRBV12-3/TRBV12-4	-
CASSYETSGKDEQYF	TGTGCCAGCAGCTACGAGACTAGCGGGAAAGACGAGCAGTACTTC	TRBD2	TRBJ2-7	TRBV5-6	-
CASSFKTGGGTEAFF	TGTGCCAGCAGCTTTAAGACAGGGGGCGGCACTGAAGCTTTCTTT	TRBD1	TRBJ1-1	TRBV7-2	few
CASSQDVSYYEQYF	TGTGCCAGCAGCCAAGACGTCTCATACTACGAGCAGTACTTC	-	TRBJ2-7	TRBV3-1/TRBV3-2	once
CASSQFVLADNEQFF	TGTGCCAGCAGCCAATTTGTACTAGCGGACAATGAGCAGTTCTTC	TRBD2	TRBJ2-1	TRBV4-2	-
CASSLSRGTEAFF	TGTGCCAGCAGCCTGTCCAGGGGGACTGAAGCTTTCTTT	TRBD1	TRBJ1-1	TRBV3-1/TRBV3-2	-
CATSRDRHTEAFF	TGTGCCACCAGCAGAGACCGACACACTGAAGCTTTCTTT	-	TRBJ1-1	TRBV15	-